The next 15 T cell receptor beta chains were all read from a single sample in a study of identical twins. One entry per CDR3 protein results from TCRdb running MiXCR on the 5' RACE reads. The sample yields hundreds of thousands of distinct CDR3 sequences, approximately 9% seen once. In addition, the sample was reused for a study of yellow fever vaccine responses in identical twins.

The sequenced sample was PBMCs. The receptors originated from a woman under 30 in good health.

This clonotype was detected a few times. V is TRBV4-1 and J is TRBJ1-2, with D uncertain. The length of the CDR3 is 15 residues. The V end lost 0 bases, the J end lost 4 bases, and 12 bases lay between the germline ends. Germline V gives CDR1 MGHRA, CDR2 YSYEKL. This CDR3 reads CASSQDLADIYGYTF. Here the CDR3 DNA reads TGCGCCAGCAGCCAAGATTTAGCCGATATCTATGGCTACACCTTC.

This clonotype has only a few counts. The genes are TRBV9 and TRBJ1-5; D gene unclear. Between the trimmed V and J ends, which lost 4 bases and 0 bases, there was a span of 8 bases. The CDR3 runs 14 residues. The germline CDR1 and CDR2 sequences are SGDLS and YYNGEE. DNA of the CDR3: TGTGCCAGCAGCCCCTCGTCTAGCAATCAGCCCCAGCATTTT. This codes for CASSPSSSNQPQHF. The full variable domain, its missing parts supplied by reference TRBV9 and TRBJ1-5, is DSGVTQTPKHLITATGQRVTLRCSPRSGDLSVYWYQQSLDQGLQFLIQYYNGEERAKGNILERFSAQQFPDLHSELNLSSLELGDSALYFCASSPSSSNQPQHFGDGTRLSIL.

CDR3 in DNA: TGCGCCAGTCGGGAGGGGGAGGACTACAATGAGCAGTTCTTC. Amino acid sequence: CASREGEDYNEQFF. The chain recombines TRBV5-1 with TRBJ2-1; TRBD2 matches at 8 bases. Germline values: CDR1 SGHRS, CDR2 YFSETQ. The CDR3 loop spans 14 amino acids. With 8 bases clipped from V and 3 bases from J, the junction kept 7 bases outside the gene matches.

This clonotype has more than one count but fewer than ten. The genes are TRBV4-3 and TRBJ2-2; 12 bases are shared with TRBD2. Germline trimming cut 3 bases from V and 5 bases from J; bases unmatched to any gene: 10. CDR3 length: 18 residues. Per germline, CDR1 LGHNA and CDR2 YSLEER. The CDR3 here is CASSHPTGLAGGTGELFF. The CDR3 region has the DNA TGCGCCAGCAGCCACCCAACGGGACTAGCGGGCGGAACCGGGGAGCTGTTTTTT.

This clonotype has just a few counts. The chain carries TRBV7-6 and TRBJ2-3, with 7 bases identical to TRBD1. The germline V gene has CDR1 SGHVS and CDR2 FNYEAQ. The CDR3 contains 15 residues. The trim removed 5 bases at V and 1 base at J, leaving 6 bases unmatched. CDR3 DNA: TGTGCCAGCAGCAGGGGGCCCGTGGGCACAGATACGCAGTATTTT. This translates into CASSRGPVGTDTQYF.

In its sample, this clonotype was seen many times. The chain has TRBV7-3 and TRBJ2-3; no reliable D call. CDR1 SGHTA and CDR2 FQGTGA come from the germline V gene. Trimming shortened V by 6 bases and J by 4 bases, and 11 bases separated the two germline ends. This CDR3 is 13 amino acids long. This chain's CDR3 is CASRSTAADTQYF. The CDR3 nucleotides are TGTGCCAGCAGGTCAACGGCGGCAGATACGCAGTATTTT.

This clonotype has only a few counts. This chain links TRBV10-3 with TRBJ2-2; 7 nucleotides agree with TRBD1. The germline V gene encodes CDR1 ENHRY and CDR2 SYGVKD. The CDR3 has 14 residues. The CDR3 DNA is TGTGCTCGCCCTGGGACAGAACACACCGGGGAGCTGTTTTTT. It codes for CARPGTEHTGELFF.

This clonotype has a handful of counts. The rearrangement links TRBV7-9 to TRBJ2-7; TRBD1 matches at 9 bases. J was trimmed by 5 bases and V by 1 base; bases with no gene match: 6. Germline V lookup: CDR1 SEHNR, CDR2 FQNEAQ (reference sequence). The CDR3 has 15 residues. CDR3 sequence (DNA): TGTGCCAGCAGCTTAGGAGATAGGGACAGGGACGAGCAGTACTTC. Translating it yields CASSLGDRDRDEQYF.

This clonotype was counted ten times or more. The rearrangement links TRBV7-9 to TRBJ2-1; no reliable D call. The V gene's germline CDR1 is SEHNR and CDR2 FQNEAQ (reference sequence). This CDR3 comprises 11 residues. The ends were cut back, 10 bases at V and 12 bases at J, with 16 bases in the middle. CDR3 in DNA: TGTGCCATTCCGGGCCGGGCTACGCAGTTCTTC. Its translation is CAIPGRATQFF.

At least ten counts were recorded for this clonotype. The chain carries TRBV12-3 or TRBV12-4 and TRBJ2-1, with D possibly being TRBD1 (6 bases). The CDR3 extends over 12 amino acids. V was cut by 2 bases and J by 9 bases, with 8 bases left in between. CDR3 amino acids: CASSLQGTEQFF. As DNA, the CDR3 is TGTGCCAGCAGTTTACAGGGGACTGAGCAGTTCTTC.

The CDR3 loop reads CASSLQGGSQETQYF. In DNA, the CDR3 is TGCGCCAGCAGCTTGCAGGGTGGGTCTCAAGAGACCCAGTACTTC. J is TRBJ2-5 and V is TRBV5-1; tentatively, D is TRBD1 (5 bases). Trimming shortened V by 1 base and J by 2 bases, and 12 bases separated the two germline ends. Germline assignment: CDR1 SGHRS and CDR2 YFSETQ. The CDR3 has 15 amino acids.

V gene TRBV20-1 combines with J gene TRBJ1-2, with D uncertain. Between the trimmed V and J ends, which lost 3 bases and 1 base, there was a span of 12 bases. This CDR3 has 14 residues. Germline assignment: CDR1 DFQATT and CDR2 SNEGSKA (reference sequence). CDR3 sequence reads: CSASPGGINYGYTF. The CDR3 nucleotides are TGCAGTGCTAGTCCCGGCGGGATTAACTATGGCTACACCTTC.

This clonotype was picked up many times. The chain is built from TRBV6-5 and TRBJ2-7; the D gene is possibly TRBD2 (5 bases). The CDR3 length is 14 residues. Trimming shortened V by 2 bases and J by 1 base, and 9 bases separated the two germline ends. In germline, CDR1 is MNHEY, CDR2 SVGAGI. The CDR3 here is CASSYLTGSYEQYF. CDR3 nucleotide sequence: TGTGCCAGCAGTTACCTGACGGGATCCTACGAGCAGTACTTC.

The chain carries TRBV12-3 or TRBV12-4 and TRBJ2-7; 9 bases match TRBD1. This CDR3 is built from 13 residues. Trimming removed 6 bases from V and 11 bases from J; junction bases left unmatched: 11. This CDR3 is CASRTTGGYEEYF. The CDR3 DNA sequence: TGTGCCAGCAGGACAACAGGGGGCTATGAAGAGTACTTC.

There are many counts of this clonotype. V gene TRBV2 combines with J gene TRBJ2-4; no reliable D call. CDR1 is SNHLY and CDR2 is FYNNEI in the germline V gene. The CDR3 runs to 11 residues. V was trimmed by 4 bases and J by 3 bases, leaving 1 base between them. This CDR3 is CASSGKNIQYF. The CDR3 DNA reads TGTGCCAGCAGTGGCAAAAACATTCAGTACTTC. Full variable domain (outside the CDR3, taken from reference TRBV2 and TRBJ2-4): EPEVTQTPSHQVTQMGQEVILRCVPISNHLYFYWYRQILGQKVEFLVSFYNNEISEKSEIFDDQFSVERPDGSNFTLKIRSTKLEDSAMYFCASSGKNIQYFGAGTRLSVL.